This TCR beta chain comes out of a study of T cell responses to AZD1222 COVID-19 vaccine. The germline V gene has CDR1 MNHEY and CDR2 SVGAGI. The V end was cut by 0 bases, the J end by 4 bases, with 12 bases between. The CDR3 is 16 residues long. TCRdb keeps only in-frame clones here, not all; method: immunoSEQ multiplex PCR. The sample lists 150,000 to 200,000 clones, about 89% occurring once. Pooling was applied to second doses at about 4 or about 12 weeks. The rearrangement links TRBV6-5 to TRBJ2-2; possible D gene TRBD2, 5 bases. The source of this sequence is an adult who received the AZD1222 COVID-19 vaccine. The sample was peripheral blood, taken 28 days after the second AZD1222 dose. CDR3 DNA: TGTGCCAGCAGTTACTCGATCGGGGTGAGCACCGGGGAGCTGTTTTTT. Protein product: CASSYSIGVSTGELFF.